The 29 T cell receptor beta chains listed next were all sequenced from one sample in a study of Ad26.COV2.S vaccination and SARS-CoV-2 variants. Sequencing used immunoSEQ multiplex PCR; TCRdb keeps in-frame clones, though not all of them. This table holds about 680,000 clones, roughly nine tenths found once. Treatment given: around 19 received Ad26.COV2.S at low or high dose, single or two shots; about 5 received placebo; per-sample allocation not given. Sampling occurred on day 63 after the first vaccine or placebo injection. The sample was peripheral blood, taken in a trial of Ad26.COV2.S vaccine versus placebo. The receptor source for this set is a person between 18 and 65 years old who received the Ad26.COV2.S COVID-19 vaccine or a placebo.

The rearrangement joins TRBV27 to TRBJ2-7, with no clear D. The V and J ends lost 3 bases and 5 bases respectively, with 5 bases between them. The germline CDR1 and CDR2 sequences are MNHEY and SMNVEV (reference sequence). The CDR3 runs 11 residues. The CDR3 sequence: CASSLGNEQYF. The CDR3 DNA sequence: TGTGCCAGCAGTTTGGGAAACGAGCAGTACTTC.

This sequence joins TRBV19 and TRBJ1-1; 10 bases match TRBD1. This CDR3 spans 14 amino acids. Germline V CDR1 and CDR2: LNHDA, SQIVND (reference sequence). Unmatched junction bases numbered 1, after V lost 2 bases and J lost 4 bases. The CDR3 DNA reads TGTGCCAGTAGTATATGGACAGGGGGCACTGAAGCTTTCTTT. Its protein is CASSIWTGGTEAFF.

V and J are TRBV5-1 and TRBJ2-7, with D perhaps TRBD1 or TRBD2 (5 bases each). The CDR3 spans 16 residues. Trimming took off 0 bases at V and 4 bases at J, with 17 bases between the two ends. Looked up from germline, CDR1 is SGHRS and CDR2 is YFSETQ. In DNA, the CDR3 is TGCGCCAGCAGCTTGGCCCTCCTCCCAGAGGGGTACGAGCAGTACTTC. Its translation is CASSLALLPEGYEQYF.

This CDR3 reads CASSLEVREGHQFF. For the CDR3, the DNA is TGTGCCAGCAGCTTAGAGGTGCGGGAGGGCCACCAGTTCTTC. The rearrangement links TRBV7-9 to TRBJ2-1; TRBD2 agrees at 9 bases. The germline V gene encodes CDR1 SEHNR and CDR2 FQNEAQ (reference sequence). The CDR3 runs to 14 residues. J gave up 13 bases and V 1 base, and 8 bases lay outside the gene matches.

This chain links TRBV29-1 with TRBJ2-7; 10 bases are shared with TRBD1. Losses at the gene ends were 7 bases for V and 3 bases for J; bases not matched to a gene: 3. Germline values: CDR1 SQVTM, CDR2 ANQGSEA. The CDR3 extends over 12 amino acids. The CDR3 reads CSGGTGDYEQYF. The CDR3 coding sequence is TGCAGCGGAGGGACAGGGGACTACGAGCAGTACTTC.

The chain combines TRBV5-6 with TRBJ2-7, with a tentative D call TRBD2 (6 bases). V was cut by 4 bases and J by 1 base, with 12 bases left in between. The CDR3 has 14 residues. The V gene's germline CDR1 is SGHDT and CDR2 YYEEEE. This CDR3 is CASSPPGGSYEQYF. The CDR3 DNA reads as TGTGCCAGCAGCCCTCCTGGGGGGTCCTACGAGCAGTACTTC.

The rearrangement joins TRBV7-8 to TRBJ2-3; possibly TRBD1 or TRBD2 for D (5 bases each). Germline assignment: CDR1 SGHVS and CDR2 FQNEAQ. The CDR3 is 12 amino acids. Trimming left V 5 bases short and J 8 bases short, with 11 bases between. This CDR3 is CASSMGTGTQYF. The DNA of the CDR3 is TGTGCCAGCAGCATGGGGACGGGTACGCAGTATTTT.

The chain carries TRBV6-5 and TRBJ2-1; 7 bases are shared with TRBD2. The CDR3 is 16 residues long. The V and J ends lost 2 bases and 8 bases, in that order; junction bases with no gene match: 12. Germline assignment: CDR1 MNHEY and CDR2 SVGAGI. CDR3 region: CASSYGFGGSVDEQFF. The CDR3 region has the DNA TGTGCCAGCAGTTACGGGTTTGGCGGGAGCGTTGATGAGCAGTTCTTC.

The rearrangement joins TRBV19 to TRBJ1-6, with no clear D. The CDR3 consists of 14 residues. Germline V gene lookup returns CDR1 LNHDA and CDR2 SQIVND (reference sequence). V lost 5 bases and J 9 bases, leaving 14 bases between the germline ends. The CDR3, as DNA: TGTGCCAGTAGTGGTCCCGTTGACTTTTCACCCCTCCACTTT. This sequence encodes CASSGPVDFSPLHF.

CDR3: CASSETGGMNTEAFF. CDR3 in DNA: TGTGCCAGCTCAGAGACAGGGGGAATGAACACTGAAGCTTTCTTT. The chain links TRBV18 to TRBJ1-1; 9 nucleotides align to TRBD1. The ends lost 5 bases at V and 0 bases at J; junction bases unmatched: 4. From germline, CDR1 is KGHSH and CDR2 LQKENI. The CDR3 has 15 residues.

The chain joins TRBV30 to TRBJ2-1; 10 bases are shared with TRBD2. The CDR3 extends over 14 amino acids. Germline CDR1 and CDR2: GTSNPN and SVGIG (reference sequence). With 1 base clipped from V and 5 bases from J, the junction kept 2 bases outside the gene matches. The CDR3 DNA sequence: TGTGCCTGGAGTGCAGGACTAGCGGACAATGAGCAGTTCTTC. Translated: CAWSAGLADNEQFF.

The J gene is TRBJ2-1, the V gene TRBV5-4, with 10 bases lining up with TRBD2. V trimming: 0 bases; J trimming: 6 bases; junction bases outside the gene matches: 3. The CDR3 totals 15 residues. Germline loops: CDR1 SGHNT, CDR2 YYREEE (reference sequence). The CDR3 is CASSLVRLAGNEQFF. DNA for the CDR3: TGTGCCAGCAGCTTGGTAAGACTAGCGGGCAATGAGCAGTTCTTC.

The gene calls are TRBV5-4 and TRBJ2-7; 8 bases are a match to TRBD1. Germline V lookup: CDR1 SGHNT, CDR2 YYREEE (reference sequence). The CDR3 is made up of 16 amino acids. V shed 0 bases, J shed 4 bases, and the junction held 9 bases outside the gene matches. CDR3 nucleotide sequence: TGTGCCAGCAGCTTGGGGGCGGGACAGGTCTCTTACGAGCAGTACTTC. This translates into CASSLGAGQVSYEQYF.

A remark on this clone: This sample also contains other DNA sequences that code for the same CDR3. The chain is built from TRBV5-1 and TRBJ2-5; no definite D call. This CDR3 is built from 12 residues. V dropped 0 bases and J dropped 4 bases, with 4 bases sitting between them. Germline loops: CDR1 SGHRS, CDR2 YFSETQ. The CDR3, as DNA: TGCGCCAGCAGCTTGGCCCTAGAGACCCAGTACTTC. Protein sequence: CASSLALETQYF. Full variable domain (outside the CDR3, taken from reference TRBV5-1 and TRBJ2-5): KAGVTQTPRYLIKTRGQQVTLSCSPISGHRSVSWYQQTPGQGLQFLFEYFSETQRNKGNFPGRFSGRQFSNSRSEMNVSTLELGDSALYLCASSLALETQYFGPGTRLLVL.

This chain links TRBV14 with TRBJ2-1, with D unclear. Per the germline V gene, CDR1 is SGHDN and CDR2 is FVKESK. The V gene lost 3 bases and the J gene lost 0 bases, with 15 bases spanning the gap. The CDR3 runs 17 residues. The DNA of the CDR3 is TGTGCCAGCAGCCATTATCTGATCCTGAGCTCCTACAATGAGCAGTTCTTC. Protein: CASSHYLILSSYNEQFF.

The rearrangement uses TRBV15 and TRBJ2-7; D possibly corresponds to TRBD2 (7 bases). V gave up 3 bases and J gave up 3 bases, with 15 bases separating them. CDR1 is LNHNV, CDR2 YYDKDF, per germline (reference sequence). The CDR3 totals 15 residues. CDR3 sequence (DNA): TGTGCCACCAGCAGGGAAAGGGGGGGAGGCTACGAGCAGTACTTC. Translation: CATSRERGGGYEQYF.

The CDR3 spells CASSPENREGRGYTF. As DNA, the CDR3 is TGCGCCAGCAGCCCGGAAAACAGGGAGGGACGGGGCTACACCTTC. The V gene is TRBV4-3, the J gene TRBJ1-2, with D possibly matching TRBD1 (6 bases). This CDR3 spans 15 amino acids. The V gene's germline CDR1 is LGHNA and CDR2 YSLEER. Trimming stripped 4 bases from V and 8 bases from J, with 20 bases between.

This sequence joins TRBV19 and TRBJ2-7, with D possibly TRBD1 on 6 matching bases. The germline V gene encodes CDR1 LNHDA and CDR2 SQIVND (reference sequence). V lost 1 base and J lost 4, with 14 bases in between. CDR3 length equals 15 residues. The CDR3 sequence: CASSIGTGTHYEQYF. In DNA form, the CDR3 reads TGTGCCAGTAGTATAGGTACAGGGACCCATTACGAGCAGTACTTC.

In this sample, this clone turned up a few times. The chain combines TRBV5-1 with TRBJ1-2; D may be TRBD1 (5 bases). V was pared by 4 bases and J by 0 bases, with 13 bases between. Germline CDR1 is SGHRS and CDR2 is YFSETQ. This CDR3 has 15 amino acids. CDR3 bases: TGCGCCAGCAGCACCCAGACAGAGACTAACTATGGCTACACCTTC. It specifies CASSTQTETNYGYTF.

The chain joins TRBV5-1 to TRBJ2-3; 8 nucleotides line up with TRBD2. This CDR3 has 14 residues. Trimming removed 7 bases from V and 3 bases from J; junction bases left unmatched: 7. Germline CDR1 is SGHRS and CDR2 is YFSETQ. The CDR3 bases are TGCGCCAGCTCTCCGGGAGGGCCTACAGATACGCAGTATTTT. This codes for CASSPGGPTDTQYF.

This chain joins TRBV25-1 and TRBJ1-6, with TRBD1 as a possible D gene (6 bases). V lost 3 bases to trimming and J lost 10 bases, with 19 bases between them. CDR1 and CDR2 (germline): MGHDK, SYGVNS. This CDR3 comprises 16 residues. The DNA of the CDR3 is TGTGCCAGCAGTGAGTCCCCTGGGGGGCTGCGGTCACCCCTCCACTTT. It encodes CASSESPGGLRSPLHF. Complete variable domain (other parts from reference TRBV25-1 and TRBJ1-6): EADIYQTPRYLVIGTGKKITLECSQTMGHDKMYWYQQDPGMELHLIHYSYGVNSTEKGDLSSESTVSRIRTEHFPLTLESARPSHTSQYLCASSESPGGLRSPLHFGNGTRLTVT.

CDR3 bases: TGTGCCAGCAGCTTAGCGGGGGGCTTCGGGACCGGGGAGCTGTTTTTT. Its translation is CASSLAGGFGTGELFF. The rearrangement joins TRBV7-2 to TRBJ2-2, with D perhaps TRBD1 or TRBD2 (6 bases each). This CDR3 has 16 residues. From germline, CDR1 is SGHTA and CDR2 FQGNSA. Trimming cost V 0 bases and J 5 bases, with 13 bases left between them.

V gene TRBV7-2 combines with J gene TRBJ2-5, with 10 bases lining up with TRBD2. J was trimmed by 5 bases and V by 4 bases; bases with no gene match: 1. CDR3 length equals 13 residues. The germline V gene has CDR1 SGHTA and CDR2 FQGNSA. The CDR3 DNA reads TGTGCCAGCAGCTCTAGCGGGAGTGAGACCCAGTACTTC. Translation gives CASSSSGSETQYF.

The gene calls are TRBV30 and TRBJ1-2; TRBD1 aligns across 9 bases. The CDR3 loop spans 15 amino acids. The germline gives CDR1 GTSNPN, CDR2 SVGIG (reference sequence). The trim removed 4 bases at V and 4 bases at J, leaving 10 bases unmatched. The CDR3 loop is CAWKRTGAAGYGYTF. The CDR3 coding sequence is TGTGCCTGGAAGAGGACAGGGGCTGCTGGCTATGGCTACACCTTC.

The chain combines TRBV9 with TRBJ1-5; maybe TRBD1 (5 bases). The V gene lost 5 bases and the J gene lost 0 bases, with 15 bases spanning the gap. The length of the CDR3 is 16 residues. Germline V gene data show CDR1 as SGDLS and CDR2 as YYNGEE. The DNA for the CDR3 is TGTGCCAGCAGTCATTTAGACAGTGATAGCAATCAGCCCCAGCATTTT. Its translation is CASSHLDSDSNQPQHF.

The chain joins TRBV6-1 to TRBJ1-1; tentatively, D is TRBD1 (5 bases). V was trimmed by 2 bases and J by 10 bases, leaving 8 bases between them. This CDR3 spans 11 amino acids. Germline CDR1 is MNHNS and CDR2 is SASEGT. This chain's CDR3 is CASSERGGAFF. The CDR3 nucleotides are TGTGCCAGCAGTGAAAGGGGTGGAGCTTTCTTT.

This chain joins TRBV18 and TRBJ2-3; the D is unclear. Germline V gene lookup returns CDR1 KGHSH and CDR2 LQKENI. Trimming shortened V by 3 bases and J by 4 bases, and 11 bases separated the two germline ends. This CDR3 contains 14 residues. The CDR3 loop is CASSPPVRADTQYF. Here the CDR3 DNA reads TGTGCCAGCTCACCCCCGGTCCGGGCAGATACGCAGTATTTT.

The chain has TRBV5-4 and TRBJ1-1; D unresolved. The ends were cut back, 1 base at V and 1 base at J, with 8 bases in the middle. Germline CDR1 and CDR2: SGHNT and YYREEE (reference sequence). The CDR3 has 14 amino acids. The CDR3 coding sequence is TGTGCCAGCAGCTTGACGACGGCGAACACTGAAGCTTTCTTT. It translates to CASSLTTANTEAFF.

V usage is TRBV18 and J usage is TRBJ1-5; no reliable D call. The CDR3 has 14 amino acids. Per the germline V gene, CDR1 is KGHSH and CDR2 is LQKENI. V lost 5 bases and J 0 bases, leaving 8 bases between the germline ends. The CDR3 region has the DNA TGTGCCAGCTCAGACGCTCCTAGCAATCAGCCCCAGCATTTT. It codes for CASSDAPSNQPQHF.